These 2 T cell receptor beta chains originate from one sample sequenced in a study of shared clonotypes between healthy human individuals. Libraries were prepared by immunoSEQ multiplex PCR; TCRdb keeps only in-frame clonotypes and omits some of them. The data contain about 380,000 clones, approximately 96% of them seen just once; the ten biggest clones take up approximately 0.32%. Sequenced input: memory CD8+ T cells sorted from blood. The subset here: CD45RO+ cells pooled with CCR7-negative TemRA cells. The receptors stem from a man aged 30-40 years in good health.

The J gene is TRBJ2-7, the V gene TRBV11-2; D is ambiguous. CDR3 size: 14 residues. Per the germline V gene, CDR1 is SGHAT and CDR2 is FQNNGV. V lost 0 bases, J lost 7 bases, and 13 bases lay in between. The CDR3 loop is CASSLDPASGEQYF. Written as DNA, the CDR3 is TGTGCCAGCAGCTTAGATCCAGCTAGTGGAGAGCAGTACTTC.

This chain links TRBV4-1 with TRBJ2-1; D not certain. With 4 bases removed from V and 2 bases from J, the gap between germline ends came to 12 bases. CDR1 is MGHRA, CDR2 YSYEKL, per germline. The CDR3 is 15 amino acids. CDR3 sequence (DNA): TGCGCCAGCAGCCCCTCCTCTTTTACCTACAATGAGCAGTTCTTC. Translating it yields CASSPSSFTYNEQFF.